Given below is one T cell receptor beta chain in context. The target antigen is unknown. Trimming pared 6 bases from V and 3 bases from J, leaving 14 bases between. CDR1 is SGHTA and CDR2 is FQGNSA in the germline V gene. The CDR3 is 14 amino acids. The data originate from a study of early stage breast cancer tumors. About the study: Around 10-fold was the mean read coverage per sample.

Findings of the study overall: Enriched TCRB sequences shared across patients were mostly commonly generated sequences. Compared with adjacent normal breast, tumors showed around 2.5-fold denser, more clonal T cells.

Blood replicates held 0.5 ug DNA, tumor or normal breast roughly 1.5 ug, two each. The protocol was immunoSEQ multiplex PCR, while the TCRdb copy is restricted to in-frame clones and leaves out a portion. The repertoire holds about 30,000 clones, with almost 75% as singletons. This receptor was taken from a person aged 30 to 39 with breast cancer. Sequenced sample: breast tumor tissue. V usage is TRBV7-2 and J usage is TRBJ1-2; tentatively, D is TRBD1 (5 bases). DNA for the CDR3: TGTGCCAGCAGTTTTTACGACAGTTACTATGGCTACACCTTC. This codes for CASSFYDSYYGYTF.